This T cell receptor (beta chain) came from a study of regulatory T cells in long-lasting Graves disease. Looking at the study overall: Persistent Graves' disease required over 5 years of antithyroid drugs and positive TSH receptor antibodies. Whole-study results and caveats: Persistent cases of Graves' showed reduced TCR diversity relative to newly diagnosed patients. Public clonotype sharing was higher in persistent than newly diagnosed patients. Persistent disease showed a preference for TRBV28, TRBJ1-2 and TRBJ2-5.

The authors built TCR beta libraries using iRepertoire HTBI primers and Arm-PCR of CDR3 regions. TCRdb ran MiXCR on the multiplex PCR reads and lists one entry per CDR3 protein. In the table there are hundreds of thousands of distinct CDR3 sequences, less than 25% of which are singletons. Time point noted: persistent/refractory GD, antithyroid drugs over 5 years with positive TRAb. With RNA extracted from PBMCs as input, the TCR library was made. The CDR3 consists of 15 residues. V lost 4 bases and J 2 bases, leaving 12 bases between the germline ends. CDR1 MDHEN and CDR2 SYDVKM come from the germline V gene. This clonotype came up a few times. The antigen remains unidentified.

The clonotype was recovered from a female donor with Graves disease. V is TRBV28 and J is TRBJ1-3; a possible D gene is TRBD1 (6 bases). Sequencing used peripheral blood mononuclear cells (PBMCs), obtained when the disease was refractory, from a patient treated with antithyroid drugs. CDR3 DNA sequence: TGTGCCAGCAGTTATCTACAGGGTGCTGGAAACACCATATATTTT. Its translation: CASSYLQGAGNTIYF.